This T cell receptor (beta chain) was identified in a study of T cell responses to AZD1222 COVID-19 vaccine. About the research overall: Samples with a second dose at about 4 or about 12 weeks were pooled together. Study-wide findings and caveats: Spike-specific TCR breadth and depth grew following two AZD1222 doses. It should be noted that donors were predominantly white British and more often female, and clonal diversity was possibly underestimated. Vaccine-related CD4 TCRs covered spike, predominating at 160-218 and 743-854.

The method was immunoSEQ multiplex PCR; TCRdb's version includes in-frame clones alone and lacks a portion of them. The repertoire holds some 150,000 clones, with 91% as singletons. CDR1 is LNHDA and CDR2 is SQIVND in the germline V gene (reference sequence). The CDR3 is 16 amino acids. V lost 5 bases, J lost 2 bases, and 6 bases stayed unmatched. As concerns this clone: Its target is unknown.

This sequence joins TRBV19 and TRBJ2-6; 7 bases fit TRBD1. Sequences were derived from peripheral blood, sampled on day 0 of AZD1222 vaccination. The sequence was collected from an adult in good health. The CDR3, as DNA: TGTGCCAGTAGTGACCAGACAGGGCCTGGGGCCAACGTCCTGACTTTC. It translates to CASSDQTGPGANVLTF.